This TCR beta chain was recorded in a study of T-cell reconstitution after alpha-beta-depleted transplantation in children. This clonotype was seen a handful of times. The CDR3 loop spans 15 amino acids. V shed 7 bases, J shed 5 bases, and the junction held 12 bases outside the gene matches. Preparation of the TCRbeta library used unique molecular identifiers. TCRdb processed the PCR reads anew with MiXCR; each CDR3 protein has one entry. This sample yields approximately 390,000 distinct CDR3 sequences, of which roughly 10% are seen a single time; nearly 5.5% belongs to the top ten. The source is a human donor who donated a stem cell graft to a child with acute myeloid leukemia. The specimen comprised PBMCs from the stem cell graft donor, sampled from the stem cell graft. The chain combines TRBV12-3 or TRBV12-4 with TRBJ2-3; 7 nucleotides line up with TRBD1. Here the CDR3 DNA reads TGTGCCAGCACGACAGGGATTAGGTATGGAGATACGCAGTATTTT. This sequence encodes CASTTGIRYGDTQYF.